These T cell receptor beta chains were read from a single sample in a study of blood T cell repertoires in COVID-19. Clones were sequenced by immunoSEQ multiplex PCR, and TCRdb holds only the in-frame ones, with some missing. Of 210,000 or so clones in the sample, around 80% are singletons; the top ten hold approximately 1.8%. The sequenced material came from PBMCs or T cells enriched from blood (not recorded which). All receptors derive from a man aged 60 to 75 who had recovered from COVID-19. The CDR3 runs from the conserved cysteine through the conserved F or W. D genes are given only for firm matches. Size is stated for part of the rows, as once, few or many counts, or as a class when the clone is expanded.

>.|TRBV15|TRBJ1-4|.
CATSREQGPWEKLFF
TGTGCCACCAGCAGAGAACAGGGACCGTGGGAAAAACTGTTTTTT
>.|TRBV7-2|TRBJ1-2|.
CASSLAYREGGYGYTF
TGTGCCAGCAGCTTAGCGTACCGGGAGGGAGGCTATGGCTACACCTTC
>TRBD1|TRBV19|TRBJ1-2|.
CASSKGQGNNYGYTF
TGTGCCAGTAGTAAAGGACAGGGGAACAACTATGGCTACACCTTC
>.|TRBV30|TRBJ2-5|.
CAWSSPQGRQETQYF
TGTGCCTGGAGTTCCCCGCAGGGGCGTCAAGAGACCCAGTACTTC
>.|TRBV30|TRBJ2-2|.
CAWSVPWGLGGALGPQTPGELFF
TGTGCCTGGAGTGTACCCTGGGGCTTAGGGGGGGCTCTAGGTCCCCAGACGCCCGGGGAGCTGTTTTTT
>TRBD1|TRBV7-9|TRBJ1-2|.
CASSLAWDRVRDYTF
TGTGCCAGCAGCTTAGCCTGGGACAGGGTGAGGGACTACACCTTC
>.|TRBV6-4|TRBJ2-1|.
CASSALQGAGNEQFF
TGTGCCAGCAGTGCTTTGCAAGGAGCCGGGAATGAGCAGTTCTTC
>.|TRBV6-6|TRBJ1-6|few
CASSPGQRSSYNSPLHF
TGTGCCAGCAGTCCCGGACAGCGAAGCTCCTATAATTCACCCCTCCACTTT
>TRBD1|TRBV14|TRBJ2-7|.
CASSPGTGGYEQYF
TGTGCCAGCAGCCCCGGGACAGGGGGCTACGAGCAGTACTTC
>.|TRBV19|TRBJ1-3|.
CASSIDRGNSGNTIYF
TGTGCCAGTAGTATAGACAGGGGCAACTCTGGAAACACCATATATTTT
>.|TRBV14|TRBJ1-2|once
CASSQDLVVGYTF
TGTGCCAGCAGCCAAGATCTTGTCGTTGGCTACACCTTC
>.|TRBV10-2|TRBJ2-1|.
CASRAGNGYNEQFF
TGCGCCAGCCGGGCAGGGAATGGGTACAATGAGCAGTTCTTC
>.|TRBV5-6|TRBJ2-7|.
CASSRAGGEQYF
TGTGCCAGCAGCAGAGCCGGGGGCGAGCAGTACTTC
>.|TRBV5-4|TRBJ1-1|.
CASSLTGAEGTEAFF
TGTGCCAGCAGCCTGACAGGTGCAGAGGGGACTGAAGCTTTCTTT
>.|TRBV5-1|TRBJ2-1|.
CASSFTSNNEQFF
TGCGCCAGCAGCTTCACATCCAACAATGAGCAGTTCTTC
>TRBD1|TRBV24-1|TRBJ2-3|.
CATSDVRDRAVVDTQYF
TGTGCCACCAGTGATGTCCGGGACAGGGCCGTTGTGGATACGCAGTATTTT
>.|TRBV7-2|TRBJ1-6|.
CASSLDSTGINSPLHF
TGTGCCAGCAGCTTAGACTCTACAGGGATCAATTCACCCCTCCACTTT
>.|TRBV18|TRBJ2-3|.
CASSPLASSTDTQYF
TGTGCCAGCTCACCACTAGCTTCTAGCACAGATACGCAGTATTTT
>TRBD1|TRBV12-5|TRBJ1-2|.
CASGLPDDRAYYGYTF
TGTGCTAGTGGTTTGCCCGATGACAGGGCCTACTATGGCTACACCTTC
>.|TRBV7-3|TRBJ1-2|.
CASSLNRDGRGYTF
TGTGCCAGCAGCTTAAACAGGGACGGCCGCGGCTACACCTTC
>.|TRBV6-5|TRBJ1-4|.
CASSPRGEGEEKLFF
TGTGCCAGCAGTCCCCGGGGGGAGGGGGAAGAAAAACTGTTTTTT
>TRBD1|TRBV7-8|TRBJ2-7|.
CASSSDRVVNEQYF
TGTGCCAGCAGTTCAGACAGGGTGGTTAACGAGCAGTACTTC
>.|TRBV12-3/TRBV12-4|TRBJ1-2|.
CASSLGGGYTF
TGTGCCAGCAGTCTTGGGGGGGGCTACACCTTC
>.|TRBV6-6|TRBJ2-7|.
CASSPPPGRGAYEQYF
TGTGCCAGCAGTCCACCCCCCGGGAGAGGAGCCTACGAGCAGTACTTC
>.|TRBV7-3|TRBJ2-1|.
CASSLLGEGVIDEQFF
TGTGCCAGCAGCTTACTTGGCGAGGGGGTTATAGATGAGCAGTTCTTC
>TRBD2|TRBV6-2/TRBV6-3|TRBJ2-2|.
CASSFSGGARTGELFF
TGTGCCAGCAGTTTTAGCGGGGGGGCGAGAACCGGGGAGCTGTTTTTT
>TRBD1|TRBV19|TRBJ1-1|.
CASSTLGQGEAFF
TGTGCCAGTAGCACACTCGGACAGGGAGAGGCTTTCTTT
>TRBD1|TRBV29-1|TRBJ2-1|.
CSAAGTGFEQFF
TGCAGCGCCGCCGGGACAGGGTTTGAGCAGTTCTTC
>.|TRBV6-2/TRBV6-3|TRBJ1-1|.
CASSTNRRRGTEAFF
TGTGCCAGCAGTACCAATAGACGGCGGGGCACTGAAGCTTTCTTT
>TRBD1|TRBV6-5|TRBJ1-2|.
CASRGTGGSYGYTF
TGTGCCAGCAGAGGGACAGGCGGTAGCTATGGCTACACCTTC
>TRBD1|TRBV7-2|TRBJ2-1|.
CASSLGQNNEQFF
TGTGCCAGCAGCCTGGGACAGAACAATGAGCAGTTCTTC
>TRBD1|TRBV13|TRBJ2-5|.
CASSFTGTGGLETQYF
TGTGCCAGCAGCTTCACCGGGACAGGGGGCTTGGAGACCCAGTACTTC
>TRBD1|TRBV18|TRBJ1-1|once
CASSPHPLTGRNTEAFF
TGTGCCAGCTCACCACACCCTTTGACAGGGAGGAACACTGAAGCTTTCTTT
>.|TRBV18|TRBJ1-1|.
CASSRGPRNTEAFF
TGTGCCAGCTCCCGAGGTCCCCGGAACACTGAAGCTTTCTTT